The clone carrying this TCR beta chain was counted once. What it binds is unknown. This cohort consisted of healthy bone marrow donors. The data originate from a study of cytomegalovirus exposure and HLA in healthy donors. Overall study findings and caveats: Overall, about 160 TCR beta chains were annotated as cytomegalovirus-associated. Immune exposure data for these donors was limited to CMV serostatus.

In the PCR, 60 Vbeta and 13 Jbeta primers were used. Profiled with immunoSEQ multiplex PCR; TCRdb holds only in-frame clones, not every one. The sample gives 200,000 to 250,000 clones, about four fifths of which show up once; around 9.6% is in the top ten. The TCR originated in a woman aged 50 to 65 in good health and CMV-seropositive. The sample taken for sequencing was PBMCs.

CDR3 sequence: CASSQGTGGMNTEAFF. The CDR3 DNA sequence: TGTGCCAGCAGCCAGGGGACAGGGGGCATGAACACTGAAGCTTTCTTT. This chain links TRBV7-8 with TRBJ1-1, with TRBD1 matching over 12 bases. The CDR3 loop spans 16 amino acids. V trimming: 5 bases; J trimming: 0 bases; junction bases outside the gene matches: 4. From germline, CDR1 is SGHVS and CDR2 FQNEAQ. The complete variable domain, with remaining parts taken from reference TRBV7-8 and TRBJ1-1, reads GAGVSQSPRYKVAKRGQDVALRCDPISGHVSLFWYQQALGQGPEFLTYFQNEAQLDKSGLPSDRFFAERPEGSVSTLKIQRTQQEDSAVYLCASSQGTGGMNTEAFFGQGTRLTVV.